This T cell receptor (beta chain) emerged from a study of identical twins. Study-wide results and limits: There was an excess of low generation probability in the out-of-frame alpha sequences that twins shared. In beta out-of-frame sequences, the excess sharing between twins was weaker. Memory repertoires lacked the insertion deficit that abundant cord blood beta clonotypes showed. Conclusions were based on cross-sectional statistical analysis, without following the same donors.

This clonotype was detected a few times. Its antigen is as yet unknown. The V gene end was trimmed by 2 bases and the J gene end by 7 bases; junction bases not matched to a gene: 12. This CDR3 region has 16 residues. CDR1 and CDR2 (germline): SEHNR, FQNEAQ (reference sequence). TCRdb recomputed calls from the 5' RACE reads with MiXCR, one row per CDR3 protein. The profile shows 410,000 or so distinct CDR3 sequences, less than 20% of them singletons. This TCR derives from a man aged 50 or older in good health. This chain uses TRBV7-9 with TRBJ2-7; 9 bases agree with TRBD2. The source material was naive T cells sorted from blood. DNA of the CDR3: TGTGCCAGCAGCTTACCCTATATAGCGGGAGTCGAAGAGCAGTACTTC. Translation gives CASSLPYIAGVEEQYF.